Listed below are T cell receptor beta chains from one sample, sequenced in a study of shared clonotypes between healthy human individuals. Sequencing was performed with immunoSEQ multiplex PCR; in TCRdb, only in-frame clones are kept and a portion is missing. Of 2.5 million or so clones in the sample, approximately 94% were seen once. The source material was naive CD4+ T cells sorted from blood. These receptors were taken from a man younger than 30 in good health. CDR3s include the opening cysteine and the closing phenylalanine or tryptophan. D genes are given only for firm matches. Clone sizes are given selectively: once, few, many, or a class where the clone is expanded.

size	D	J	V	length	CDR3	DNA
.	TRBD2	TRBJ2-5	TRBV4-1	14	CASRIGLAGETQYF	TGCGCCAGTAGGATTGGACTAGCGGGGGAGACCCAGTACTTC
.	.	TRBJ2-3	TRBV4-1	16	CASNQGGTALRDTQYF	TGCGCCAGCAACCAAGGGGGGACAGCCCTCCGAGATACGCAGTATTTT
.	.	TRBJ2-5	TRBV5-1	13	CASSPGYPETQYF	TGCGCCAGCAGCCCGGGATATCCAGAGACCCAGTACTTC
.	TRBD1	TRBJ1-1	TRBV28	14	CASSLQTGTTEAFF	TGTGCCAGCAGTTTACAGACAGGGACTACTGAAGCTTTCTTT
.	.	TRBJ1-2	TRBV5-4	13	CASSFDGNYGYTF	TGTGCCAGCAGCTTCGACGGTAACTATGGCTACACCTTC
once	TRBD2	TRBJ2-7	TRBV27	14	CASSSAAGGYEQYF	TGTGCCAGCAGTTCCGCTGCGGGAGGCTACGAGCAGTACTTC
.	.	TRBJ2-5	TRBV7-9	15	CASSPTGTRRETQYF	TGTGCCAGCAGCCCAACGGGGACCCGCCGGGAGACCCAGTACTTC
.	.	TRBJ2-1	TRBV6-4	14	CASRPTSLYNEQFF	TGTGCCAGCAGACCGACTTCCCTTTACAATGAGCAGTTCTTC
.	.	TRBJ1-2	TRBV5-1	13	CASMRPEDYGYTF	TGCGCCAGCATGCGCCCGGAGGACTATGGCTACACCTTC
.	TRBD1	TRBJ1-2	TRBV5-1	13	CASNPTGSYGYTF	TGCGCCAGCAACCCGACAGGGTCCTATGGCTACACCTTC
.	TRBD2	TRBJ2-7	TRBV29-1	15	CSVEGTSGSSYEQYF	TGCAGCGTTGAAGGGACTAGCGGGAGCTCCTACGAGCAGTACTTC
.	.	TRBJ1-5	TRBV2	13	CASREWGSQPQHF	TGTGCCAGCCGCGAGTGGGGCAGCCAGCCCCAGCATTTT
.	.	TRBJ2-5	TRBV6-5	11	CASSSRETQYF	TGTGCCAGCAGTTCGAGGGAGACCCAGTACTTC
.	TRBD1	TRBJ1-1	TRBV11-2	14	CASSLDRTGTEAFF	TGTGCCAGCAGCTTAGATCGGACAGGTACTGAAGCTTTCTTT
.	TRBD1	TRBJ2-6	TRBV7-3	16	CASSLGQVPGANVLTF	TGTGCCAGCAGCCTTGGACAGGTTCCTGGGGCCAACGTCCTGACTTTC
.	.	TRBJ2-7	TRBV5-6	15	CASSLRQLSSYEQYF	TGTGCCAGCAGCTTAAGACAGTTAAGCTCCTACGAGCAGTACTTC
.	TRBD2	TRBJ2-7	TRBV4-1	15	CASSQAPSGSYEQYF	TGCGCCAGCAGCCAAGCGCCTAGCGGGAGCTACGAGCAGTACTTC
.	TRBD2	TRBJ2-3	TRBV4-3	17	CASSQNTPSGVTDTQYF	TGCGCCAGCAGCCAAAACACACCTAGCGGCGTCACAGATACGCAGTATTTT
.	TRBD2	TRBJ2-5	TRBV2	17	CASKPGLAGGYQETQYF	TGTGCCAGCAAGCCGGGACTAGCGGGGGGGTACCAAGAGACCCAGTACTTC
.	.	TRBJ2-7	TRBV20-1	11	CSARETFEQYF	TGCAGTGCTAGAGAAACCTTCGAGCAGTACTTC
.	.	TRBJ2-7	TRBV5-4	14	CASSPKDGTYEQYF	TGTGCCAGCAGCCCAAAGGACGGAACTTACGAGCAGTACTTC
once	TRBD1	TRBJ1-4	TRBV6-5	16	CASSYSYGTANEKLFF	TGTGCCAGCAGTTACTCGTACGGGACAGCTAATGAAAAACTGTTTTTT